A selection of T cell receptor beta chains follows, all from one sample in a study of cytomegalovirus exposure and HLA in healthy donors. The data were produced by immunoSEQ multiplex PCR, yet TCRdb's version contains in-frame clones alone and is incomplete. The data show around 100,000 clones, about 59% seen once. The specimen was PBMCs. These receptors originate from a man aged 30 to 39 in good health and CMV-seropositive. The CDR3 runs from the conserved cysteine through the conserved F or W. Fields, in order: D gene, J gene, V gene, clone size, CDR3 protein, CDR3 DNA. The D gene is left open where the match is weak. Size tells how often a clone was seen (once, few, many) or the class of an expanded clone, and some rows leave it out.

d_gene: .
j_gene: TRBJ1-1
v_gene: TRBV6-1
abundance: .
CDR3aa: CASSEQSFMNTEAFF
CDR3nt: TGTGCCAGCAGTGAACAGTCATTTATGAACACTGAAGCTTTCTTT

d_gene: TRBD1
j_gene: TRBJ1-1
v_gene: TRBV7-8
abundance: few
CDR3aa: CASSPGQGNTEAFF
CDR3nt: TGTGCCAGCAGCCCCGGACAGGGGAACACTGAAGCTTTCTTT

d_gene: .
j_gene: TRBJ2-3
v_gene: TRBV27
abundance: .
CDR3aa: CASSSGDATDTQYF
CDR3nt: TGTGCCAGCAGTTCGGGGGATGCCACAGATACGCAGTATTTT

d_gene: TRBD2
j_gene: TRBJ2-1
v_gene: TRBV27
abundance: .
CDR3aa: CASSTRDYKPENEQFF
CDR3nt: TGTGCCAGCAGTACCCGGGACTACAAACCGGAAAATGAGCAGTTCTTC

d_gene: TRBD1
j_gene: TRBJ2-5
v_gene: TRBV5-1
abundance: .
CDR3aa: CASSTRTGGQETQYF
CDR3nt: TGCGCCAGCAGCACGCGGACAGGGGGCCAAGAGACCCAGTACTTC

d_gene: .
j_gene: TRBJ1-1
v_gene: TRBV7-9
abundance: few
CDR3aa: CASSFSGLNTEAFF
CDR3nt: TGTGCCAGCAGCTTTTCAGGGTTGAACACTGAAGCTTTCTTT

d_gene: TRBD1
j_gene: TRBJ1-2
v_gene: TRBV18
abundance: .
CDR3aa: CASSQTGTGGDYGYTF
CDR3nt: TGTGCCAGCTCACAAACCGGGACAGGGGGGGACTATGGCTACACCTTC

d_gene: TRBD1
j_gene: TRBJ2-7
v_gene: TRBV6-5
abundance: .
CDR3aa: CASSFTTGGASYEQYF
CDR3nt: TGTGCCAGCAGTTTCACGACAGGGGGCGCCTCCTACGAGCAGTACTTC

d_gene: .
j_gene: TRBJ1-2
v_gene: TRBV9
abundance: .
CDR3aa: CASSVVGSITSDGYTF
CDR3nt: TGTGCCAGCAGCGTAGTCGGGAGCATAACATCTGATGGCTACACCTTC

d_gene: TRBD2
j_gene: TRBJ2-5
v_gene: TRBV11-2
abundance: .
CDR3aa: CASSLSAGGGETQYF
CDR3nt: TGTGCCAGCAGCTTATCGGCGGGGGGCGGGGAGACCCAGTACTTC

d_gene: .
j_gene: TRBJ2-6
v_gene: TRBV5-4
abundance: .
CDR3aa: CASSLGRGSGANVLTF
CDR3nt: TGTGCCAGCAGCCTTGGCAGGGGCTCAGGGGCCAACGTCCTGACTTTC

d_gene: .
j_gene: TRBJ2-3
v_gene: TRBV2
abundance: once
CDR3aa: CASSQGYTDTQYF
CDR3nt: TGTGCCAGCAGTCAGGGCTACACAGATACGCAGTATTTT

d_gene: .
j_gene: TRBJ2-1
v_gene: TRBV6-6
abundance: few
CDR3aa: CASSSGQIYNEQFF
CDR3nt: TGTGCCAGCAGCTCCGGACAGATCTACAATGAGCAGTTCTTC

d_gene: .
j_gene: TRBJ1-1
v_gene: TRBV7-9
abundance: .
CDR3aa: CASSTHKQSNTEAFF
CDR3nt: TGTGCCAGCAGCACCCATAAACAGTCGAACACTGAAGCTTTCTTT

d_gene: TRBD2
j_gene: TRBJ2-1
v_gene: TRBV7-8
abundance: .
CDR3aa: CASSEPRGASNEQFF
CDR3nt: TGTGCCAGCAGCGAACCGCGGGGGGCGAGCAATGAGCAGTTCTTC

d_gene: TRBD1
j_gene: TRBJ1-2
v_gene: TRBV19
abundance: once
CDR3aa: CASSRDRDYQANYGYTF
CDR3nt: TGTGCCAGTAGCCGGGACAGGGACTACCAAGCTAACTATGGCTACACCTTC

d_gene: TRBD2
j_gene: TRBJ2-3
v_gene: TRBV5-4
abundance: few
CDR3aa: CASSLDPSGGTDTQYF
CDR3nt: TGTGCCAGCAGCTTGGACCCTAGCGGGGGCACAGATACGCAGTATTTT

d_gene: .
j_gene: TRBJ2-7
v_gene: TRBV19
abundance: .
CDR3aa: CASTTQVGGEQYF
CDR3nt: TGTGCCAGTACTACCCAGGTAGGGGGCGAGCAGTACTTC

d_gene: TRBD1
j_gene: TRBJ1-2
v_gene: TRBV6-1
abundance: .
CDR3aa: CASSLGQGAEGYTF
CDR3nt: TGTGCCAGCAGCCTCGGACAGGGGGCGGAGGGCTACACCTTC

d_gene: .
j_gene: TRBJ2-6
v_gene: TRBV6-5
abundance: .
CDR3aa: CAGQQGLAGANVLTF
CDR3nt: TGTGCCGGCCAACAGGGCCTAGCTGGGGCCAACGTCCTGACTTTC

d_gene: .
j_gene: TRBJ1-2
v_gene: TRBV5-1
abundance: .
CDR3aa: CASSPEGTVGGYGYTF
CDR3nt: TGCGCCAGCAGCCCGGAAGGGACGGTGGGGGGCTATGGCTACACCTTC

d_gene: .
j_gene: TRBJ2-3
v_gene: TRBV11-2
abundance: .
CDR3aa: CASSPGLSTDTQYF
CDR3nt: TGTGCCAGCAGCCCAGGACTGAGTACAGATACGCAGTATTTT

d_gene: TRBD1
j_gene: TRBJ1-4
v_gene: TRBV9
abundance: .
CDR3aa: CASSVDKTGGTNEKLFF
CDR3nt: TGTGCCAGCAGCGTTGACAAAACAGGGGGCACTAATGAAAAACTGTTTTTT

d_gene: TRBD2
j_gene: TRBJ2-4
v_gene: TRBV7-9
abundance: .
CDR3aa: CASTIEGLAYIQYF
CDR3nt: TGTGCCAGCACGATAGAGGGACTAGCCTACATTCAGTACTTC

d_gene: TRBD2
j_gene: TRBJ2-3
v_gene: TRBV29-1
abundance: .
CDR3aa: CSVVGTSGGQYF
CDR3nt: TGCAGCGTTGTGGGGACTAGCGGGGGGCAGTATTTT

d_gene: .
j_gene: TRBJ2-7
v_gene: TRBV10-3
abundance: .
CDR3aa: CATSRTGYEQYF
CDR3nt: TGTGCCACCAGTAGAACAGGGTACGAGCAGTACTTC

d_gene: .
j_gene: TRBJ2-2
v_gene: TRBV7-9
abundance: few
CDR3aa: CASSPVTFGELFF
CDR3nt: TGTGCCAGCAGCCCTGTCACATTCGGGGAGCTGTTTTTT

d_gene: .
j_gene: TRBJ1-1
v_gene: TRBV1
abundance: .
CDR3aa: CTSSLVPGQGVEAFF
CDR3nt: TGCACCAGCAGCCTCGTCCCGGGACAGGGGGTCGAAGCTTTCTTT

d_gene: TRBD1
j_gene: TRBJ1-4
v_gene: TRBV10-1
abundance: few
CDR3aa: CASSESKPTDRGEGIATNEKLFF
CDR3nt: TGCGCCAGCAGTGAGTCAAAGCCAACGGACAGGGGAGAAGGAATTGCAACTAATGAAAAACTGTTTTTT

d_gene: .
j_gene: TRBJ1-1
v_gene: TRBV4-1
abundance: .
CDR3aa: CASSLRRGGDTEAFF
CDR3nt: TGCGCCAGCAGCCTAAGGAGGGGCGGCGACACTGAAGCTTTCTTT

d_gene: .
j_gene: TRBJ1-5
v_gene: TRBV6-6
abundance: .
CDR3aa: CASIAVEGRGNQPQHF
CDR3nt: TGTGCCAGCATCGCGGTTGAGGGGAGGGGCAATCAGCCCCAGCATTTT

d_gene: .
j_gene: TRBJ1-1
v_gene: TRBV10-1
abundance: .
CDR3aa: CASSEHYLQGRNNTEAFF
CDR3nt: TGCGCCAGCAGTGAGCACTACTTACAGGGTAGGAATAACACTGAAGCTTTCTTT

d_gene: TRBD2
j_gene: TRBJ2-6
v_gene: TRBV19
abundance: .
CDR3aa: CASSVAGGANVLTF
CDR3nt: TGTGCCAGTAGTGTAGCGGGTGGGGCCAACGTCCTGACTTTC